The entry that follows covers one T cell receptor (beta chain) sequence. The sample is drawn from a study of CD8+CD57+ T cells in acquired aplastic anemia. Study-level information: The study obtained an average of about 3.4 ug of DNA from sorted CD4+ and CD8+ cells. Healthy donor CD4+ cell samples had a mean of around 10 million reads.

Genomic DNA, the template, was used for profiling of the TCR beta VDJ and CDR3. Using its own MiXCR run on the reads, TCRdb lists one record per CDR3 protein. This sample has 65,000 to 85,000 distinct CDR3 sequences, with 50% to 55% found just once. Germline CDR1 and CDR2: SEHNR and FQNEAQ (reference sequence). J gave up 4 bases and V 1 base, and 3 bases lay outside the gene matches. The CDR3 length is 14 residues. The chain recombines TRBV7-9 with TRBJ1-1, with TRBD1 matching 7 bases. This TCR came from a human donor in good health, serving as a control. Input material: sorted CD4+, CD8+, or CD8+CD57+ T cells (not recorded which) from PBMCs. CDR3 coding DNA: TGTGCCAGCAGCTTAGACAGGGGCGGCACTGAAGCTTTCTTT. Amino acid sequence: CASSLDRGGTEAFF.